Below, 7 T cell receptor beta chains from the same sample are listed, as sequenced in a study of shared clonotypes between healthy human individuals. Measured with immunoSEQ multiplex PCR; TCRdb has only the in-frame clones, and not every one. The data contain about 680,000 clones, around two thirds of them singletons. Specimen: memory CD4+ T cells sorted from blood. Subset reported: CD45RA-negative fraction. These receptors came from a woman aged 25-40 years in good health.

This clone has more than one count but fewer than ten. V usage is TRBV6-1 and J usage is TRBJ1-1; TRBD1 is a possible D gene (5 bases). The CDR3 is 13 residues long. Trimming removed 6 bases from V and 1 base from J, with 9 bases in between. CDR1 is MNHNS, CDR2 SASEGT, per germline. CDR3 DNA sequence: TGTGCCAGCAGAGCCGGGACGAACACTGAAGCTTTCTTT. This encodes CASRAGTNTEAFF.

The chain is built from TRBV18 and TRBJ1-2; D perhaps matches TRBD1 (5 bases). Germline CDR1 reads KGHSH; CDR2 reads LQKENI. V was trimmed by 8 bases and J by 1 base, leaving 14 bases between them. There are 14 residues in the CDR3. CDR3 nucleotide sequence: TGTGCCAGCACCCGGGACGGACTTAACTATGGCTACACCTTC. Its protein is CASTRDGLNYGYTF.

The chain carries TRBV9 and TRBJ2-2, with D uncertain. Germline V lookup: CDR1 SGDLS, CDR2 YYNGEE. V gave up 4 bases and J gave up 2 bases, with 9 bases separating them. This CDR3 has 14 amino acids. The CDR3 DNA sequence: TGTGCCAGCAGCCCTCCCTTCAACACCGGGGAGCTGTTTTTT. Translated: CASSPPFNTGELFF. Using reference TRBV9 and TRBJ2-2 for the parts outside the CDR3, the full variable domain is DSGVTQTPKHLITATGQRVTLRCSPRSGDLSVYWYQQSLDQGLQFLIQYYNGEERAKGNILERFSAQQFPDLHSELNLSSLELGDSALYFCASSPPFNTGELFFGEGSRLTVL.

The chain joins TRBV11-1 to TRBJ1-1; no clear D gene. The germline V and J ends were trimmed by 6 bases and 1 base, with 9 bases remaining between them. The germline gives CDR1 SGHAT, CDR2 FQDESV (reference sequence). The CDR3 covers 13 residues. The CDR3 sequence: CASSFGRNTEAFF. The DNA for the CDR3 is TGTGCCAGCAGTTTCGGGAGGAACACTGAAGCTTTCTTT.

The J gene is TRBJ2-5, the V gene TRBV28, with D perhaps TRBD2 (6 bases). The length of the CDR3 is 13 residues. CDR1 MDHEN and CDR2 SYDVKM come from the germline V gene. Trimming removed 7 bases from V and 5 bases from J, with 14 bases in between. The CDR3 DNA reads TGTGCCAGCACGGCGGGACTCCGGGAGACCCAGTACTTC. As protein: CASTAGLRETQYF.

This clone was seen a single time. The CDR3 region is CASSQTGTSAYEQYF. CDR3 bases: TGCGCCAGCAGCCAAACCGGGACTTCAGCCTACGAGCAGTACTTC. V and J are TRBV4-1 and TRBJ2-7; the D gene is possibly TRBD2 (6 bases). V shed 2 bases and J shed 2 bases, with 13 bases lying between them. Germline CDR1 and CDR2: MGHRA and YSYEKL. This CDR3 spans 15 amino acids.

The chain has TRBV7-8 and TRBJ2-3, with D possibly matching TRBD1 (6 bases). The CDR3 covers 17 residues. Trimming took 5 bases from V and 3 from J, leaving 21 bases between them. Germline CDR1 SGHVS, CDR2 FQNEAQ. CDR3 bases: TGTGCCAGCAGCCCTTTACAAGGCAGGGGAACGACAGATACGCAGTATTTT. Translating it yields CASSPLQGRGTTDTQYF.